Following are 27 T cell receptor beta chains from one sample sequenced in a study of blood T cell repertoires in COVID-19. Method: immunoSEQ multiplex PCR; TCRdb's copy keeps in-frame clones and lacks some. The repertoire holds roughly 120,000 clones, about 87% seen once, with about 6.6% in the top ten. Sample: peripheral blood. Every receptor here comes from a woman aged 45 to 65 with acute or convalescent COVID-19.

The V and J genes are TRBV19 and TRBJ1-1, with D perhaps TRBD1 (6 bases). The CDR3 contains 13 residues. The V gene's germline CDR1 is LNHDA and CDR2 SQIVND (reference sequence). V was pared by 3 bases and J by 3 bases, with 8 bases between. CDR3 bases: TGTGCCAGTAGTATTTCAGGGGACACTGAAGCTTTCTTT. Its translation: CASSISGDTEAFF.

V gene TRBV7-8 combines with J gene TRBJ1-1; D is uncertain. CDR3 length: 15 amino acids. Trimming stripped 1 base from V and 3 bases from J, with 12 bases between. The germline CDR1 and CDR2 sequences are SGHVS and FQNEAQ. DNA for the CDR3: TGTGCCAGCAGCTTAGGTGTAGAGATCGACACTGAAGCTTTCTTT. This encodes CASSLGVEIDTEAFF. Looking up the rest from reference TRBV7-8 and TRBJ1-1 gives the full variable domain: GAGVSQSPRYKVAKRGQDVALRCDPISGHVSLFWYQQALGQGPEFLTYFQNEAQLDKSGLPSDRFFAERPEGSVSTLKIQRTQQEDSAVYLCASSLGVEIDTEAFFGQGTRLTVV.

The gene calls are TRBV5-8 and TRBJ2-7; TRBD1 matches 7 bases. The germline gives CDR1 SGHTS, CDR2 YDEGEE. V was clipped by 4 bases and J by 1 base; unmatched bases: 2. This CDR3 has 13 residues. The CDR3 is CASSRDRSYEQYF. As DNA, the CDR3 is TGTGCCAGCAGCCGGGACAGATCCTACGAGCAGTACTTC.

CDR3 bases: TGCGCCAGCAGCCTAGGTAGCGGGGGATCCACAGATACGCAGTATTTT. Translating it yields CASSLGSGGSTDTQYF. The rearrangement links TRBV4-1 to TRBJ2-3, with TRBD2 identical over 9 bases. Germline loops: CDR1 MGHRA, CDR2 YSYEKL. J gave up 2 bases and V 4 bases, and 7 bases lay outside the gene matches. The CDR3 spans 16 residues.

This chain uses TRBV30 with TRBJ1-1, with a possible D match to TRBD1 (6 bases). Trimming left V 2 bases short and J 4 bases short, with 11 bases between. CDR1 and CDR2 (germline): GTSNPN, SVGIG (reference sequence). This CDR3 spans 13 amino acids. The CDR3 is CAWSLQTGTEAFF. The DNA for the CDR3 is TGTGCCTGGAGTCTCCAGACAGGCACTGAAGCTTTCTTT.

The V gene is TRBV5-1, the J gene TRBJ1-4; D perhaps matches TRBD1 (6 bases). The CDR3 sequence is 16 residues long. Per germline, CDR1 SGHRS and CDR2 YFSETQ. V was shortened by 0 bases and J by 0 bases, with 9 bases between the two germline ends. The CDR3 spells CASSLEGDTTNEKLFF. The CDR3 nucleotides read TGCGCCAGCAGCTTGGAGGGGGATACAACTAATGAAAAACTGTTTTTT. Full variable domain (rest looked up from reference TRBV5-1 and TRBJ1-4): KAGVTQTPRYLIKTRGQQVTLSCSPISGHRSVSWYQQTPGQGLQFLFEYFSETQRNKGNFPGRFSGRQFSNSRSEMNVSTLELGDSALYLCASSLEGDTTNEKLFFGSGTQLSVL.

This chain joins TRBV11-2 and TRBJ2-1; 13 bases are shared with TRBD2. Germline V gene data show CDR1 as SGHAT and CDR2 as FQNNGV. The CDR3 totals 14 residues. V trimming: 6 bases; J trimming: 11 bases; junction bases outside the gene matches: 7. CDR3 residues: CASSAGTSGAKQFF. The CDR3 nucleotides are TGTGCCAGCAGTGCCGGGACTAGCGGGGCCAAGCAGTTCTTC.

The chain links TRBV10-3 to TRBJ1-1; 7 nucleotides match TRBD1. The CDR3 is made up of 14 amino acids. The V and J ends lost 6 bases and 3 bases, in that order; junction bases with no gene match: 7. Per germline, CDR1 ENHRY and CDR2 SYGVKD. CDR3 coding DNA: TGTGCCATCAGCTTTACAGGGGTAGACACTGAAGCTTTCTTT. Encoded protein: CAISFTGVDTEAFF.

The V gene is TRBV6-2 or TRBV6-3, the J gene TRBJ2-1; a possible D gene is TRBD2 (6 bases). The V end was cut by 5 bases, the J end by 12 bases, with 20 bases between. Germline values: CDR1 MNHEY, CDR2 SVGEGT. The CDR3 spans 14 residues. Written as DNA, the CDR3 is TGTGCCAGCAGTGCAACCGGGACTTCGATAAGGCAGTTCTTC. Residues: CASSATGTSIRQFF.

This chain uses TRBV10-1 with TRBJ2-5, with TRBD2 matching 11 bases. CDR1 and CDR2 (germline): WNHNN, SYGVQD (reference sequence). Trimming took 3 bases from V and 4 from J; bases not matched to a gene: 10. There are 17 residues in the CDR3. This chain's CDR3 is CASSDSEASGGLETQYF. The CDR3 DNA sequence: TGCGCCAGCAGTGATTCGGAGGCTAGCGGGGGGTTAGAGACCCAGTACTTC.

The chain is built from TRBV7-3 and TRBJ2-2; 8 bases agree with TRBD1. The length of the CDR3 is 16 residues. Germline CDR1 reads SGHTA; CDR2 reads FQGTGA. The V gene end was trimmed by 5 bases and the J gene end by 0 bases; junction bases not matched to a gene: 5. DNA for the CDR3: TGTGCCAGCAGCCGCCTGGACAGGGCGAACACCGGGGAGCTGTTTTTT. This translates into CASSRLDRANTGELFF.

This clone has just one count. The J gene is TRBJ1-3, the V gene TRBV28; possible D gene TRBD1, 5 bases. Germline V gene lookup returns CDR1 MDHEN and CDR2 SYDVKM. V was pared by 8 bases and J by 6 bases, with 17 bases between. The CDR3 is made up of 14 amino acids. The CDR3 bases are TGTGCCAGCCACGCACCCCGGGGGGAAAACACCATATATTTT. Translated: CASHAPRGENTIYF.

This sequence joins TRBV2 and TRBJ2-7, with 7 bases aligning to TRBD1. Germline loops: CDR1 SNHLY, CDR2 FYNNEI. The junction had 3 bases not matched to a gene; V was cut back by 4 bases and J by 0 bases. The CDR3 is made up of 14 amino acids. For the CDR3, the DNA is TGTGCCAGCAGTGGACAGGGAAGCTCCTACGAGCAGTACTTC. Translated, it gives CASSGQGSSYEQYF.

The chain has TRBV21-1 and TRBJ2-2; TRBD1 is taken as the D call from the table, unchecked against the DNA. TRBV21-1 is marked as a pseudogene. The length of the CDR3 is 12 residues. The DNA of the CDR3 is TGTGCCAGACAGGGGTCCACCGGGGAGCTGTTTTTT. This gives the protein CARQGSTGELFF.

This clone was detected only once. The rearrangement uses TRBV10-3 and TRBJ1-3; D is unclear. Between the trimmed V and J ends, which lost 4 bases and 2 bases, there was a span of 6 bases. The CDR3 loop spans 13 amino acids. CDR1 is ENHRY and CDR2 is SYGVKD in the germline V gene. The CDR3 protein is CAISGGTGNTIYF. CDR3 bases: TGTGCCATCAGTGGAGGGACTGGAAACACCATATATTTT.

This clone was counted once. The chain couples TRBV2 to TRBJ2-7; D is undetermined. Trimming shortened V by 7 bases and J by 2 bases, and 12 bases separated the two germline ends. The CDR3 is made up of 13 amino acids. CDR1 SNHLY and CDR2 FYNNEI come from the germline V gene. CDR3 sequence reads: CASIGALTYEQYF. As DNA, the CDR3 is TGTGCCAGCATAGGAGCCTTAACCTACGAGCAGTACTTC.

The chain combines TRBV19 with TRBJ2-7; maybe TRBD2 (5 bases). Germline V gene sequence: CDR1 LNHDA, CDR2 SQIVND (reference sequence). V lost 5 bases, J lost 0 bases, and 14 bases lay in between. The CDR3 has 15 amino acids. The CDR3 nucleotides are TGTGCCAGTAGTCCCACTAGGGCGAGCTCCTACGAGCAGTACTTC. It encodes CASSPTRASSYEQYF. Variable domain in full (rest from reference TRBV19 and TRBJ2-7): DGGITQSPKYLFRKEGQNVTLSCEQNLNHDAMYWYRQDPGQGLRLIYYSQIVNDFQKGDIAEGYSVSREKKESFPLTVTSAQKNPTAFYLCASSPTRASSYEQYFGPGTRLTVT.

The J gene is TRBJ1-2, the V gene TRBV5-1; 8 nucleotides agree with TRBD1. The CDR3 extends over 14 amino acids. V lost 4 bases and J lost 4; bases outside the gene matches: 6. In germline, CDR1 is SGHRS, CDR2 YFSETQ. In nucleotides, the CDR3 is TGCGCCAGCAGCGAACGGACAGGGAGCTATGGCTACACCTTC. This codes for CASSERTGSYGYTF.

This clone was seen only once. The rearrangement uses TRBV5-6 and TRBJ1-2; 10 positions match TRBD1. The V gene's germline CDR1 is SGHDT and CDR2 YYEEEE. This CDR3 is built from 14 residues. The V gene end was trimmed by 3 bases and the J gene end by 4 bases; junction bases not matched to a gene: 3. The CDR3 loop is CASSWDRGAYGYTF. The CDR3 DNA is TGTGCCAGCAGCTGGGACAGGGGAGCCTATGGCTACACCTTC. Drawing the rest from reference TRBV5-6 and TRBJ1-2, the complete variable domain is DAGVTQSPTHLIKTRGQQVTLRCSPKSGHDTVSWYQQALGQGPQFIFQYYEEEERQRGNFPDRFSGHQFPNYSSELNVNALLLGDSALYLCASSWDRGAYGYTFGSGTRLTVV.

The rearrangement uses TRBV28 and TRBJ1-1; maybe TRBD1 (6 bases). Looked up from germline, CDR1 is MDHEN and CDR2 is SYDVKM. The CDR3 loop spans 14 amino acids. V lost 6 bases and J lost 4, with 15 bases in between. The CDR3 coding sequence is TGTGCCAGCAGACTCCCCCAGGGGACCACTGAAGCTTTCTTT. This gives the protein CASRLPQGTTEAFF.

This chain joins TRBV2 and TRBJ2-1; 11 bases align to TRBD2. The CDR3 has 17 residues. CDR1 and CDR2 from the germline V gene are SNHLY and FYNNEI. J gave up 9 bases and V 6 bases, and 16 bases lay outside the gene matches. CDR3 nucleotide sequence: TGTGCCAGCAGACCACCCATAGCGGGGGGGCTTTCTAGTGAGCAGTTCTTC. Translated: CASRPPIAGGLSSEQFF.

V gene TRBV5-1 combines with J gene TRBJ1-2; no clear D. Germline CDR1 reads SGHRS; CDR2 reads YFSETQ. The CDR3 is 14 residues long. Trimming removed 6 bases at V and 5 bases at J, with 17 bases between. The CDR3 is CASNRREGQYGYTF. The CDR3 DNA sequence: TGCGCCAGCAACCGGAGGGAGGGCCAGTATGGCTACACCTTC.

V usage is TRBV6-5 and J usage is TRBJ2-7; TRBD1 is a possible D gene (6 bases). Trimming shortened V by 4 bases and J by 1 base, and 11 bases separated the two germline ends. CDR1 and CDR2 from the germline V gene are MNHEY and SVGAGI. The CDR3 consists of 14 residues. The CDR3 reads CASSSDRTSYEQYF. In DNA form, the CDR3 reads TGTGCCAGCAGTTCCGACAGGACATCCTACGAGCAGTACTTC.

This chain connects TRBV5-5 to TRBJ2-3; 7 bases fit TRBD2. The CDR3 is 19 residues long. The trim removed 1 base at V and 2 bases at J, leaving 16 bases unmatched. The germline gives CDR1 SGHKS, CDR2 YYEKEE (reference sequence). Here the CDR3 reads CASSLRDSGVGTITDTQYF. Written as DNA, the CDR3 is TGTGCCAGCAGCTTGAGGGATTCGGGGGTGGGGACTATCACAGATACGCAGTATTTT.

This clone has just one count. DNA of the CDR3: TGCGCCAGCAGCCGTACCGGGACAGATGGCTACACCTTC. Translation gives CASSRTGTDGYTF. The J gene is TRBJ1-2, the V gene TRBV5-1; 7 bases align to TRBD1. V dropped 4 bases and J dropped 6; count of bases not matched to a gene: 6. Germline V gene data show CDR1 as SGHRS and CDR2 as YFSETQ. The CDR3 contains 13 residues.

The rearrangement links TRBV10-3 to TRBJ2-7; 11 bases align to TRBD2. J lost 2 bases, V lost 8 bases, and 5 bases had no gene match. Germline assignment: CDR1 ENHRY and CDR2 SYGVKD. This CDR3 region has 14 residues. CDR3 bases: TGTGCCATCCGGGGGACTAGCGGAACCTACGAGCAGTACTTC. Protein product: CAIRGTSGTYEQYF.

As concerns this clone: Other DNA sequences within the sample encode an identical CDR3. The chain joins TRBV19 to TRBJ1-5, with D maybe TRBD1 (5 bases). This CDR3 region has 13 residues. From germline, CDR1 is LNHDA and CDR2 SQIVND (reference sequence). The V end was cut by 8 bases, the J end by 4 bases, with 12 bases between. The CDR3 loop reads CASGGTGNQPQHF. As DNA, the CDR3 is TGTGCCAGTGGGGGGACGGGGAATCAGCCCCAGCATTTT.